The 20 T cell receptor beta chains listed next were all sequenced from one sample in a study of cytomegalovirus exposure and HLA in healthy donors. 13 Jbeta primers and 60 Vbeta primers were used for the PCR. The assay was immunoSEQ multiplex PCR, and TCRdb's table has in-frame clones only and misses some. The table for this sample gives some 130,000 clones. Sequenced sample: PBMCs. These receptors all come from a middle-aged woman in good health and CMV-seropositive.

This rearrangement joins TRBV7-2 to TRBJ2-1; D gene uncertain. This CDR3 is 15 amino acids long. V lost 7 bases to trimming and J lost 8 bases, with 21 bases between them. Germline V gene sequence: CDR1 SGHTA, CDR2 FQGNSA. CDR3 loop: CASILSAGFRDEQFF. The CDR3 DNA is TGTGCCAGCATCCTCTCGGCCGGGTTTCGAGATGAGCAGTTCTTC.

The V gene is TRBV5-1, the J gene TRBJ1-1, with TRBD1 matching 8 bases. V lost 0 bases and J lost 4; bases outside the gene matches: 14. This CDR3 is 18 amino acids long. From germline, CDR1 is SGHRS and CDR2 YFSETQ. The CDR3 region is CASSLAVGRQGAPTEAFF. DNA of the CDR3: TGCGCCAGCAGCTTGGCCGTGGGAAGGCAGGGGGCGCCCACTGAAGCTTTCTTT.

The chain joins TRBV5-4 to TRBJ2-2, with 8 bases lining up with TRBD2. CDR1 and CDR2 (germline): SGHNT, YYREEE (reference sequence). J lost 4 bases, V lost 0 bases, and 5 bases had no gene match. The CDR3 extends over 16 amino acids. The CDR3 DNA follows: TGTGCCAGCAGCTTGGGGTTAGCGGGGCCCACCGGGGAGCTGTTTTTT. Protein: CASSLGLAGPTGELFF.

This rearrangement joins TRBV7-3 to TRBJ2-1, with TRBD1 matching 11 bases. V shed 6 bases, J shed 8 bases, and the junction held 12 bases outside the gene matches. CDR1 is SGHTA, CDR2 FQGTGA, per germline. This CDR3 comprises 16 residues. The CDR3 coding sequence is TGTGCCAGCAGTCGTACCGGGACAGGGGGTTTCTATGAGCAGTTCTTC. Translation: CASSRTGTGGFYEQFF.

The gene calls are TRBV6-1 and TRBJ2-7; D perhaps matches TRBD1 (5 bases). CDR1 MNHNS and CDR2 SASEGT come from the germline V gene. This CDR3 has 13 residues. Trimming took off 8 bases at V and 0 bases at J, with 11 bases between the two ends. CDR3 in DNA: TGTGCCAGCGACAGCCTTTCCTCCTACGAGCAGTACTTC. Translated, it gives CASDSLSSYEQYF.

The rearrangement links TRBV9 to TRBJ2-5, with 10 bases identical to TRBD1. With V trimmed by 4 bases and J by 4 bases, 4 bases remained unmatched. Germline loops: CDR1 SGDLS, CDR2 YYNGEE. This CDR3 comprises 14 residues. CDR3 coding DNA: TGTGCCAGCAGCTACGGACAGGGGGGAGAGACCCAGTACTTC. Translation: CASSYGQGGETQYF.

The CDR3 loop reads CASSLGALRNTEAFF. CDR3 sequence (DNA): TGCGCCAGCAGCTTGGGGGCCCTACGGAACACTGAAGCTTTCTTT. The chain carries TRBV5-1 and TRBJ1-1; D uncertain. The CDR3 extends over 15 amino acids. V lost 0 bases, J lost 1 base, and 10 bases lay in between. The germline CDR1 and CDR2 sequences are SGHRS and YFSETQ. The full variable domain, in which reference TRBV5-1 and TRBJ1-1 provide the parts outside the CDR3, is KAGVTQTPRYLIKTRGQQVTLSCSPISGHRSVSWYQQTPGQGLQFLFEYFSETQRNKGNFPGRFSGRQFSNSRSEMNVSTLELGDSALYLCASSLGALRNTEAFFGQGTRLTVV.

V is TRBV28 and J is TRBJ1-5, with D maybe TRBD1 (6 bases). V was shortened by 6 bases and J by 5 bases, with 8 bases between the two germline ends. Germline loops: CDR1 MDHEN, CDR2 SYDVKM. The CDR3 length is 12 residues. CDR3 bases: TGTGCCAGCAGATCAGGGGATCAGCCCCAGCATTTT. Its protein is CASRSGDQPQHF.

The chain links TRBV5-1 to TRBJ1-1, with 10 bases lining up with TRBD1. CDR1 is SGHRS and CDR2 is YFSETQ in the germline V gene. Unmatched junction bases numbered 10, after V lost 4 bases and J lost 4 bases. This CDR3 spans 16 amino acids. The CDR3 is CASSPRTGGRSTEAFF. CDR3 bases: TGCGCCAGCAGCCCGAGGACAGGGGGAAGGAGCACTGAAGCTTTCTTT.

This chain connects TRBV15 to TRBJ2-2, with D tentatively TRBD2 (6 bases). The CDR3 runs to 15 residues. Germline V gene lookup returns CDR1 LNHNV and CDR2 YYDKDF (reference sequence). Deletions cut 1 base from V and 4 bases from J, with 10 bases between. The CDR3 here is CATSRGLGGTGELFF. The CDR3 nucleotides read TGTGCCACCAGCAGAGGACTAGGAGGCACCGGGGAGCTGTTTTTT. The entire variable domain, with the rest obtained from reference TRBV15 and TRBJ2-2, is as follows: DAMVIQNPRYQVTQFGKPVTLSCSQTLNHNVMYWYQQKSSQAPKLLFHYYDKDFNNEADTPDNFQSRRPNTSFCFLDIRSPGLGDTAMYLCATSRGLGGTGELFFGEGSRLTVL.

V and J are TRBV5-1 and TRBJ1-2; the match to TRBD1 covers 8 bases. Germline V CDR1 and CDR2: SGHRS, YFSETQ. The CDR3 length is 16 residues. V trimming: 5 bases; J trimming: 0 bases; junction bases outside the gene matches: 9. The chain's CDR3 is CASSRGQGPTNYGYTF. CDR3 in DNA: TGCGCCAGCAGTAGAGGACAGGGACCTACTAACTATGGCTACACCTTC.

The J gene is TRBJ2-7, the V gene TRBV5-1, with 7 positions matching TRBD2. Unmatched junction bases numbered 7, after V lost 7 bases and J lost 3 bases. This CDR3 is built from 13 residues. The germline CDR1 and CDR2 sequences are SGHRS and YFSETQ. The CDR3 sequence is CASGEGGDYEQYF. CDR3 DNA sequence: TGCGCCAGCGGCGAGGGAGGGGACTACGAGCAGTACTTC.

This chain links TRBV11-2 with TRBJ1-2, with D possibly being TRBD1 (6 bases). The germline V gene has CDR1 SGHAT and CDR2 FQNNGV. This CDR3 is 16 amino acids long. Trimming stripped 4 bases from V and 5 bases from J, with 20 bases between. CDR3 in DNA: TGTGCCAGCAGCTCAGCTCCCAGGGGCTCCCGGTATGGCTACACCTTC. Translating it yields CASSSAPRGSRYGYTF.

The chain recombines TRBV7-3 with TRBJ2-1, with D unclear. Per the germline V gene, CDR1 is SGHTA and CDR2 is FQGTGA. The V and J ends lost 2 bases and 9 bases respectively, with 11 bases between them. The CDR3 extends over 13 amino acids. In nucleotides, the CDR3 is TGTGCCAGCAGCTTATCCCCGGTCGGTGAGCAGTTCTTC. Protein: CASSLSPVGEQFF.

V and J are TRBV19 and TRBJ1-5, with TRBD1 matching over 11 bases. From germline, CDR1 is LNHDA and CDR2 SQIVND (reference sequence). The CDR3 runs to 16 residues. J lost 2 bases, V lost 6 bases, and 6 bases had no gene match. The CDR3 sequence is CASRRGTGGGNQPQHF. The CDR3 DNA reads as TGTGCCAGTAGGCGTGGGACAGGGGGAGGCAATCAGCCCCAGCATTTT.

V gene TRBV6-1 combines with J gene TRBJ1-2; unclear D gene. CDR3 length: 14 amino acids. V was cut by 6 bases and J by 5 bases, with 16 bases left in between. CDR1 is MNHNS and CDR2 is SASEGT in the germline V gene. CDR3 coding DNA: TGTGCCAGCAGCCCCAGCCCGACACGGTATGGCTACACCTTC. Its translation is CASSPSPTRYGYTF.

This sequence joins TRBV28 and TRBJ1-4; D is possibly TRBD1 (6 bases). Germline CDR1 reads MDHEN; CDR2 reads SYDVKM. Trimming removed 5 bases at V and 1 base at J, with 14 bases between. CDR3 length: 16 residues. The chain's CDR3 is CASSLAGELTNEKLFF. CDR3 coding DNA: TGTGCCAGCAGTCTTGCAGGGGAATTAACTAATGAAAAACTGTTTTTT.

The CDR3 DNA follows: TGTGCCAGCAGACGACCCCGGGGAGACATTCAGTACTTC. Protein: CASRRPRGDIQYF. The chain recombines TRBV6-1 with TRBJ2-4; TRBD2 might be the D (5 bases). The germline V and J ends were trimmed by 6 bases and 8 bases, with 14 bases remaining between them. Germline V gives CDR1 MNHNS, CDR2 SASEGT. This CDR3 spans 13 amino acids.

The rearrangement uses TRBV19 and TRBJ2-3, with 7 bases matching TRBD1. Germline V CDR1 and CDR2: LNHDA, SQIVND (reference sequence). V shed 4 bases, J shed 0 bases, and the junction held 4 bases outside the gene matches. The CDR3 contains 15 residues. The CDR3 bases are TGTGCCAGTAGTACTTGGGACAGAAGCACAGATACGCAGTATTTT. Translating gives CASSTWDRSTDTQYF.

In DNA, the CDR3 is TGCGCCAGCGCGGTGGCGCGGGAGTTCGCCGGGGAGCTGTTTTTT. Translation gives CASAVAREFAGELFF. The chain carries TRBV5-1 and TRBJ2-2, with 7 bases lining up with TRBD2. The CDR3 is 15 amino acids. Germline V gene sequence: CDR1 SGHRS, CDR2 YFSETQ. Unmatched junction bases numbered 12, after V lost 7 bases and J lost 6 bases. Full variable domain (outside the CDR3, taken from reference TRBV5-1 and TRBJ2-2): KAGVTQTPRYLIKTRGQQVTLSCSPISGHRSVSWYQQTPGQGLQFLFEYFSETQRNKGNFPGRFSGRQFSNSRSEMNVSTLELGDSALYLCASAVAREFAGELFFGEGSRLTVL.